This T cell receptor (beta chain) stems from a study of cytomegalovirus exposure and HLA in healthy donors. Study-wide points: Most of the TCR beta V segments (in an earlier analysis) were productive either about 90% or about 30% of the time.

Use of 60 Vbeta and 13 Jbeta primers characterized the PCR. Profiled with immunoSEQ multiplex PCR; TCRdb holds only in-frame clones, not every one. The table lists tens of thousands of clones, 78% of them singletons. Nominally healthy donors were sampled, though unrecorded immune exposures were likely. Comments on this clone: As yet, its antigen is unknown.

The length of the CDR3 is 18 residues. Looked up from germline, CDR1 is SGHVS and CDR2 is FQNEAQ. With 5 bases clipped from V and 1 base from J, the junction kept 13 bases outside the gene matches. The sequenced sample consisted of PBMCs. The chain has TRBV7-8 and TRBJ1-5; 8 nucleotides agree with TRBD1. The source is a man aged 35-49 years in good health and CMV-seronegative. Here the CDR3 DNA reads TGTGCCAGCAGCGAAGGCCGACAGGGGCTCCAAAGCAATCAGCCCCAGCATTTT. Its protein is CASSEGRQGLQSNQPQHF.